This T cell receptor (beta chain) was sequenced in a study of blood T cell repertoires in COVID-19. Across the whole study: COVID-19 samples from acute and convalescent phases originated in the United States, Italy and Spain. PBMCs, B-cell-depleted T cells, or T cells provided the cDNA or gDNA that made up the material.

CDR1 is SGHRS, CDR2 YFSETQ, per germline. With 5 bases removed from V and 6 bases from J, the gap between germline ends came to 18 bases. This CDR3 spans 15 amino acids. Under the authors' procedure: Counts of nucleated cells, estimated from reference gene primer amplification, were obtained. Produced via immunoSEQ multiplex PCR; TCRdb's table is partial and in-frame only. The D gene and trimming were derived from the DNA, and the V and J assignments and clone size from that table. The table has under 25,000 clones, around 90% seen once. The TCR originated in a human donor in a cohort sampled during active COVID-19. V usage is TRBV5-1 and J usage is TRBJ2-1; D call uncertain. The sample was peripheral blood. This CDR3 is CASRFDSPPSNEQFF. The CDR3 bases are TGCGCCAGCAGATTTGACTCGCCCCCATCCAATGAGCAGTTCTTC.